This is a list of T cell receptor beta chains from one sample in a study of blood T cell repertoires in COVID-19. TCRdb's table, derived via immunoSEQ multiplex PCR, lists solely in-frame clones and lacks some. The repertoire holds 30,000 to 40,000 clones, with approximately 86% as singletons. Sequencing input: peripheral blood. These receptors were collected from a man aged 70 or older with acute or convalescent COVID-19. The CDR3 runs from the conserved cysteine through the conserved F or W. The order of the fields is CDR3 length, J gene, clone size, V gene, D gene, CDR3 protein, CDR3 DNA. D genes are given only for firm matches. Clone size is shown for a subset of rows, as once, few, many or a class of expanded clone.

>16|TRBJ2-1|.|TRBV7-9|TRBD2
CASSRTSGSRIDEQFF
TGTGCCAGCAGCCGGACTAGCGGGAGTCGGATTGATGAGCAGTTCTTC
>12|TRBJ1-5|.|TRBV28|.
CASSFYSKPQHF
TGTGCCAGCAGTTTTTACTCCAAGCCCCAGCATTTT
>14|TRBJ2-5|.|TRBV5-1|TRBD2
CASSLAGAGETQYF
TGCGCCAGCAGCTTAGCGGGAGCGGGGGAGACCCAGTACTTC
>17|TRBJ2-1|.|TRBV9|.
CASSVVTTSGSYNEQFF
TGTGCCAGCAGCGTAGTGACTACCTCGGGCAGTTACAATGAGCAGTTCTTC
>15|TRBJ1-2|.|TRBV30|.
CAWSVKGYTAHGYTF
TGTGCCTGGAGTGTAAAGGGGTATACCGCTCATGGCTACACCTTC
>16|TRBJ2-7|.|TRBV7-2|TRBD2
CASSLVGASGGGEQYF
TGTGCCAGCAGCTTAGTCGGGGCTAGCGGGGGAGGTGAGCAGTACTTC
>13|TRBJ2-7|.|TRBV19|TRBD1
CASSTDRGDEQYF
TGTGCCAGTAGTACTGACAGGGGCGACGAGCAGTACTTC
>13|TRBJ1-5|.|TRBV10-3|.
CAIRDRGNQPQHF
TGTGCCATCAGAGACAGAGGCAATCAGCCCCAGCATTTT
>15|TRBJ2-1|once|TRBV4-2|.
CASSQAVGDYNEQFF
TGTGCCAGCAGCCAAGCAGTCGGGGACTACAATGAGCAGTTCTTC
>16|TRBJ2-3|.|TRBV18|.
CASSPAGGQGTDTQYF
TGTGCCAGCTCACCCGCCGGGGGGCAGGGGACAGATACGCAGTATTTT
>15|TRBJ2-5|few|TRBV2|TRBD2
CASSELAGGVETQYF
TGTGCCAGCAGTGAGCTAGCGGGGGGAGTAGAGACCCAGTACTTC
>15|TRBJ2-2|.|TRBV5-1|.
CASSLELTNTGELFF
TGCGCCAGCAGCTTGGAACTGACGAACACCGGGGAGCTGTTTTTT
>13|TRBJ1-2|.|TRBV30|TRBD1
CACRIGTDYGYTF
TGTGCCTGTCGCATTGGGACAGATTATGGCTACACCTTC
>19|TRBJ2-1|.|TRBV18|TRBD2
CASSQGELAGEYSYNEQFF
TGTGCCAGCTCACAAGGCGAGCTAGCGGGAGAGTACTCCTACAATGAGCAGTTCTTC
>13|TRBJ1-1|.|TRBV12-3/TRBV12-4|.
CASSLGSVPEAFF
TGTGCCAGCAGTTTAGGATCAGTCCCGGAAGCTTTCTTT
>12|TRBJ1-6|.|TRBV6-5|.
CASGAEYSPLHF
TGTGCCAGCGGGGCGGAATATTCACCCCTCCACTTT
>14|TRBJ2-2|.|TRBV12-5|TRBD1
CASGPGGWTGELFF
TGTGCTAGTGGTCCAGGGGGTTGGACCGGGGAGCTGTTTTTT
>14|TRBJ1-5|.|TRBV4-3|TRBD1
CASSLDRENQPQHF
TGCGCCAGCAGCCTCGACAGGGAGAATCAGCCCCAGCATTTT
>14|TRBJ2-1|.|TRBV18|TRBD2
CASSPIAGEGEQFF
TGTGCCAGCTCACCAATAGCGGGAGAGGGTGAGCAGTTCTTC
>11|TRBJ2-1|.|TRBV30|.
CAWSSRNEQFF
TGTGCCTGGAGTAGCAGGAATGAGCAGTTCTTC
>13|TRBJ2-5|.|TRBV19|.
CASSDQGLETQYF
TGTGCCAGTAGCGATCAGGGGCTGGAGACCCAGTACTTC
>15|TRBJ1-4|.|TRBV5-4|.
CASSRGTSPEEKLFF
TGTGCCAGCAGCCGAGGGACTTCCCCTGAGGAAAAACTGTTTTTT
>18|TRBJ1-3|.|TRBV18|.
CASSLFGRGQEAGNTIYF
TGTGCCAGCTCACTTTTCGGCAGGGGCCAAGAGGCTGGAAACACCATATATTTT
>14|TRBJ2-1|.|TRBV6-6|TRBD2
CASSGSGGAKEQFF
TGTGCCAGCAGTGGTAGCGGGGGGGCCAAAGAGCAGTTCTTC
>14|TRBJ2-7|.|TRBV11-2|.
CASSFNRDGNEQYF
TGTGCCAGCAGCTTCAACAGGGACGGTAACGAGCAGTACTTC